What follows is one T cell receptor (beta chain) and its context. Its specificity is not known. This sample is drawn from a study of T cells in Graves' hyperthyroidism and ophthalmopathy. Source material for PBMCs was 10 ml fresh peripheral blood. The CDR3 contains 13 residues. Germline loops: CDR1 DFQATT, CDR2 SNEGSKA (reference sequence). Trimming stripped 1 base from V and 4 bases from J, with 10 bases between. Amplification of TCR beta CDR3 regions was performed using RNA transcripts as template. First-round RT-PCR of the TCR CDR3 relied on the HTBI primer set. TCRdb reprocessed the multiplex PCR reads with MiXCR, giving one entry per CDR3 protein. Of 300,000 to 450,000 distinct CDR3 sequences in the sample, 14% to 15% were seen once. Broader study findings: The authors' 13 V-J model separated ophthalmopathy from stable hyperthyroidism.

The sample consisted of blood. The chain couples TRBV20-1 to TRBJ2-5; no firm D call. This TCR was recovered from a woman aged 25 to 45 with Graves' hyperthyroidism. In DNA, the CDR3 is TGCAGTGCTAGAGTGGGTCAGGTAGAGACCCAGTACTTC. As protein: CSARVGQVETQYF.